This T cell receptor (beta chain) was captured by sequencing in a study of a mutant IDH1 vaccine in newly diagnosed glioma. Study overall: The earlier regimen, radiotherapy, temozolomide, or both, was most often both.

Time point here: baseline, week 1 (first vaccination visit). Treatment: pre-vaccination baseline after standard-of-care therapy. V shed 5 bases and J shed 4 bases, with 9 bases lying between them. The germline CDR1 and CDR2 sequences are SEHNR and FQNEAQ (reference sequence). This CDR3 is 13 amino acids long. Notes on the study in general: Changes in the top peripheral T cell clonotypes seemingly had no bearing on pseudoprogression. Of the patients, approximately 93% had vaccine-induced immune responses.

TCRdb keeps only in-frame clones here, not all; method: immunoSEQ multiplex PCR. The sample comprises roughly 15,000 clones, 85% to 90% of which are singletons, and 7% to 10% rests with the top ten. This clone was found a few times. Its antigen is still unknown. The source material was PBMCs, sampled from a glioma patient treated with radiotherapy, temozolomide or both. The clonotype originates from a middle-aged woman with glioma. Some clones in this sample may be carry-over from other donors' samples. This chain uses TRBV7-9 with TRBJ1-3; no clear D gene. CDR3 nucleotide sequence: TGTGCCAGCAGCCTGTTTCCCGGAAACACCATATATTTT. Translation gives CASSLFPGNTIYF. Variable domain in full (rest from reference TRBV7-9 and TRBJ1-3): DTGVSQNPRHKITKRGQNVTFRCDPISEHNRLYWYRQTLGQGPEFLTYFQNEAQLEKSRLLSDRFSAERPKGSFSTLEIQRTEQGDSAMYLCASSLFPGNTIYFGEGSWLTVV.